This entry describes one T cell receptor (beta chain). The target antigen is unknown. The sample comes from a study of T cell repertoires in cytomegalovirus infection. Study at large: Epitope selection comprised recently identified HLA-C-restricted CMV epitopes and well-studied HLA-B-restricted CMV epitopes. Based on public TCR beta signatures, there were indications of CMV infection and of a matching HLA type.

Study results and caveats: Ex vivo responses were dominated by HLA-C-restricted CMV-specific TCR beta clonotypes. Summed frequency of shared TCR beta families picked out CMV carriers who also had the relevant HLA.

TCRdb reanalysed the reads using MiXCR and keeps one entry per CDR3 protein. Found here are 900,000 to 950,000 distinct CDR3 sequences, more than 25% of them singletons; the top ten hold around 15%. Trimming cost V 7 bases and J 3 bases; bases outside gene matches: 2. The CDR3 extends over 13 amino acids. Per germline, CDR1 MNHNS and CDR2 SASEGT. The receptor's source is a human donor in good health (CMV status not recorded). Some clones in this sample may be carry-over from other donors' samples. Here the sequenced sample was cultured CD8+ T cells from PBMCs, taken from culture after CMV antigen stimulation. The chain carries TRBV6-1 and TRBJ2-7; 11 bases agree with TRBD1. The CDR3 is CASTGTGGYEQYV. The CDR3 DNA sequence: TGTGCCAGCACGGGGACAGGGGGCTACGAGCAGTACGTC.